This is a list of T cell receptor beta chains from one sample in a study of siplizumab effects on memory and regulatory T cells. The table came from immunoSEQ multiplex PCR; TCRdb's copy has only in-frame clones and leaves some out. The profile shows under 70,000 clones, 79% of them singletons. Input material: memory CD4+ T cells sorted from blood. These receptors were obtained from a human donor in good health. CDR3s include the opening cysteine and the closing phenylalanine or tryptophan. A D gene is named only where the DNA matches it firmly. Rows may omit the clone size; those that give it use once, few, many or a size class.

d_gene: NA; len: 14; v_gene: TRBV18; abundance: NA; j_gene: TRBJ1-1; CDR3aa: CASSPSGPREEAFF; CDR3nt: TGTGCCAGCTCACCCTCTGGACCCAGGGAAGAAGCTTTCTTT
d_gene: NA; len: 15; v_gene: TRBV7-6; abundance: NA; j_gene: TRBJ2-1; CDR3aa: CASSLRVLTYNEQFF; CDR3nt: TGTGCCAGCAGCTTGCGGGTTCTGACCTACAATGAGCAGTTCTTC
d_gene: NA; len: 16; v_gene: TRBV2; abundance: NA; j_gene: TRBJ2-5; CDR3aa: CASSEARGTVQETQYF; CDR3nt: TGTGCCAGCAGTGAAGCGCGGGGGACAGTCCAGGAGACCCAGTACTTC
d_gene: NA; len: 15; v_gene: TRBV7-2; abundance: once; j_gene: TRBJ1-4; CDR3aa: CASSLDPYIGEKLFF; CDR3nt: TGTGCCAGCAGCTTGGACCCTTATATTGGTGAAAAACTGTTTTTT
d_gene: NA; len: 13; v_gene: TRBV19; abundance: NA; j_gene: TRBJ1-2; CDR3aa: CASTGGANYGYTF; CDR3nt: TGTGCCAGTACGGGTGGAGCTAACTATGGCTACACCTTC
d_gene: TRBD1; len: 15; v_gene: TRBV10-3; abundance: once; j_gene: TRBJ2-7; CDR3aa: CASSSRDRGSDEQYF; CDR3nt: TGTGCCAGCAGTTCCCGGGACAGGGGAAGCGACGAGCAGTACTTC
d_gene: NA; len: 15; v_gene: TRBV2; abundance: NA; j_gene: TRBJ1-2; CDR3aa: CASSRNGPSVDGYTF; CDR3nt: TGTGCCAGCAGCCGCAATGGGCCGAGCGTGGATGGCTACACCTTC
d_gene: NA; len: 16; v_gene: TRBV6-6; abundance: NA; j_gene: TRBJ2-3; CDR3aa: CASSSGQHLLTDTQYF; CDR3nt: TGTGCCAGCAGTTCCGGACAGCACCTACTCACAGATACGCAGTATTTT
d_gene: TRBD1; len: 14; v_gene: TRBV19; abundance: NA; j_gene: TRBJ2-7; CDR3aa: CASSQRQGFYEQYF; CDR3nt: TGTGCCAGTAGTCAAAGACAGGGGTTCTACGAGCAGTACTTC
d_gene: TRBD2; len: 16; v_gene: TRBV5-1; abundance: NA; j_gene: TRBJ2-1; CDR3aa: CASSFVLAGGNNEQFF; CDR3nt: TGCGCCAGCAGCTTTGTTCTAGCGGGGGGAAACAATGAGCAGTTCTTC
d_gene: NA; len: 14; v_gene: TRBV30; abundance: NA; j_gene: TRBJ2-2; CDR3aa: CAYLVQANTGELFF; CDR3nt: TGTGCCTACCTGGTACAGGCGAACACCGGGGAGCTGTTTTTT
d_gene: TRBD1; len: 13; v_gene: TRBV18; abundance: NA; j_gene: TRBJ2-1; CDR3aa: CATAGQVKNEQFF; CDR3nt: TGTGCCACCGCAGGACAGGTGAAGAATGAGCAGTTCTTC
d_gene: NA; len: 13; v_gene: TRBV13; abundance: NA; j_gene: TRBJ2-7; CDR3aa: CASSSRGVYEQYF; CDR3nt: TGTGCCAGCAGCTCCCGCGGGGTCTACGAGCAGTACTTC
d_gene: NA; len: 15; v_gene: TRBV6-5; abundance: NA; j_gene: TRBJ2-7; CDR3aa: CASSYTAPVIYEQYF; CDR3nt: TGTGCCAGCAGTTACACTGCCCCGGTGATCTACGAGCAGTACTTC
d_gene: TRBD2; len: 13; v_gene: TRBV6-6; abundance: NA; j_gene: TRBJ2-7; CDR3aa: CASGGSGYYEQYF; CDR3nt: TGTGCCAGCGGGGGTAGCGGGTACTACGAGCAGTACTTC
d_gene: TRBD2; len: 17; v_gene: TRBV11-2; abundance: NA; j_gene: TRBJ2-7; CDR3aa: CASSLVRGLADFYEQYF; CDR3nt: TGTGCCAGCAGCTTAGTCAGGGGACTAGCAGACTTCTACGAGCAGTACTTC
d_gene: NA; len: 13; v_gene: TRBV5-4; abundance: NA; j_gene: TRBJ1-1; CDR3aa: CASSWDWNTEAFF; CDR3nt: TGTGCCAGCAGCTGGGACTGGAACACTGAAGCTTTCTTT
d_gene: NA; len: 16; v_gene: TRBV28; abundance: NA; j_gene: TRBJ1-6; CDR3aa: CASSPLGRLGDSPLHF; CDR3nt: TGTGCCAGCAGCCCTCTCGGGCGTTTGGGGGATTCACCCCTCCACTTT
d_gene: TRBD1; len: 13; v_gene: TRBV7-2; abundance: NA; j_gene: TRBJ1-2; CDR3aa: CASSGRTGLGYTF; CDR3nt: TGTGCCAGCAGCGGCCGGACAGGGTTAGGCTACACCTTC
d_gene: NA; len: 14; v_gene: TRBV4-1; abundance: NA; j_gene: TRBJ1-1; CDR3aa: CASSRRGRDTEAFF; CDR3nt: TGCGCCAGCAGCCGCAGAGGTCGGGACACTGAAGCTTTCTTT
d_gene: TRBD1; len: 14; v_gene: TRBV12-5; abundance: NA; j_gene: TRBJ2-7; CDR3aa: CASGEQGASYEQYF; CDR3nt: TGTGCTAGTGGTGAACAGGGGGCGTCCTACGAGCAGTACTTC
d_gene: NA; len: 14; v_gene: TRBV7-9; abundance: NA; j_gene: TRBJ1-3; CDR3aa: CASRRPSSGNTIYF; CDR3nt: TGTGCCAGCAGAAGGCCCAGCTCTGGAAACACCATATATTTT
d_gene: NA; len: 13; v_gene: TRBV28; abundance: NA; j_gene: TRBJ1-1; CDR3aa: CASSSSSYGKAFF; CDR3nt: TGTGCCAGCAGTTCCTCTTCGTATGGGAAAGCTTTTTTT
d_gene: NA; len: 11; v_gene: TRBV7-6; abundance: NA; j_gene: TRBJ1-2; CDR3aa: CASSLMMGYTF; CDR3nt: TGTGCCAGCAGCTTGATGATGGGCTACACCTTC
d_gene: TRBD1; len: 13; v_gene: TRBV27; abundance: NA; j_gene: TRBJ1-6; CDR3aa: CASSFNRGSPLHF; CDR3nt: TGTGCCAGCAGTTTTAACAGGGGATCACCCCTCCACTTT
d_gene: NA; len: 13; v_gene: TRBV6-5; abundance: NA; j_gene: TRBJ2-3; CDR3aa: CASRGGGTDTQYF; CDR3nt: TGTGCCAGCCGAGGGGGGGGGACAGATACGCAGTATTTT
d_gene: NA; len: 13; v_gene: TRBV6-5; abundance: NA; j_gene: TRBJ1-2; CDR3aa: CASSYGASYGYTF; CDR3nt: TGTGCCAGCAGTTACGGAGCTTCCTATGGCTACACCTTC
d_gene: NA; len: 16; v_gene: TRBV7-2; abundance: NA; j_gene: TRBJ1-6; CDR3aa: CASSPPGAPGVTPLHF; CDR3nt: TGTGCCAGCAGCCCCCCCGGGGCACCGGGTGTTACACCCCTCCACTTT
d_gene: NA; len: 14; v_gene: TRBV30; abundance: NA; j_gene: TRBJ2-5; CDR3aa: CAWSTGGRGETQYF; CDR3nt: TGTGCCTGGAGTACGGGGGGCCGAGGAGAGACCCAGTACTTC
d_gene: TRBD1; len: 15; v_gene: TRBV28; abundance: few; j_gene: TRBJ1-2; CDR3aa: CASSLSGQGRGGYTF; CDR3nt: TGTGCCAGCAGCCTCTCGGGACAGGGTAGGGGTGGCTACACCTTC
d_gene: NA; len: 14; v_gene: TRBV7-2; abundance: NA; j_gene: TRBJ2-3; CDR3aa: CASSRDSSTDTQYF; CDR3nt: TGTGCCAGCAGCCGGGACTCTAGCACAGATACGCAGTATTTT
d_gene: NA; len: 13; v_gene: TRBV7-7; abundance: NA; j_gene: TRBJ2-1; CDR3aa: CASSLAGGNEQFF; CDR3nt: TGTGCCAGCAGCTTAGCTGGTGGGAATGAGCAGTTCTTC
d_gene: TRBD1; len: 14; v_gene: TRBV15; abundance: NA; j_gene: TRBJ1-2; CDR3aa: CATSLHRGSYGYTF; CDR3nt: TGTGCCACCAGCTTGCACAGGGGGTCCTATGGCTACACCTTC
d_gene: TRBD1; len: 14; v_gene: TRBV6-5; abundance: once; j_gene: TRBJ1-2; CDR3aa: CASSYSQGGYGYTF; CDR3nt: TGTGCCAGCAGTTACTCACAGGGGGGTTATGGCTACACCTTC
d_gene: NA; len: 14; v_gene: TRBV7-2; abundance: NA; j_gene: TRBJ2-7; CDR3aa: CASSLEQGMGEQYF; CDR3nt: TGTGCCAGCAGCTTAGAGCAGGGAATGGGCGAGCAGTACTTC
d_gene: TRBD2; len: 17; v_gene: TRBV10-3; abundance: NA; j_gene: TRBJ2-7; CDR3aa: CAISESLAGPSSYEQYF; CDR3nt: TGTGCCATCAGTGAGTCGTTAGCGGGGCCTAGCTCCTACGAGCAGTACTTC
d_gene: NA; len: 16; v_gene: TRBV19; abundance: NA; j_gene: TRBJ2-5; CDR3aa: CASSTTGSSPRETQYF; CDR3nt: TGTGCCAGTAGTACTACAGGTTCCTCACCTAGGGAGACCCAGTACTTC
d_gene: TRBD2; len: 16; v_gene: TRBV6-4; abundance: NA; j_gene: TRBJ2-3; CDR3aa: CASSGLAGSSTDTQYF; CDR3nt: TGTGCCAGCAGTGGGCTAGCGGGCTCTAGCACAGATACGCAGTATTTT
d_gene: NA; len: 15; v_gene: TRBV6-1; abundance: NA; j_gene: TRBJ1-2; CDR3aa: CASSEDWQDFYGYTF; CDR3nt: TGTGCCAGCAGTGAAGACTGGCAGGACTTCTATGGCTACACCTTC
d_gene: NA; len: 14; v_gene: TRBV6-4; abundance: NA; j_gene: TRBJ1-2; CDR3aa: CASSGTYDGYGYTF; CDR3nt: TGTGCCAGCAGTGGGACCTACGACGGCTATGGCTACACCTTC
d_gene: NA; len: 15; v_gene: TRBV7-2; abundance: NA; j_gene: TRBJ2-4; CDR3aa: CASSLPRQAKNIQYF; CDR3nt: TGTGCCAGCAGCCTCCCGAGACAGGCTAAAAACATTCAGTACTTC
d_gene: NA; len: 17; v_gene: TRBV19; abundance: NA; j_gene: TRBJ1-2; CDR3aa: CASSQQWGRDVGSGYTF; CDR3nt: TGTGCCAGTAGCCAACAGTGGGGGCGAGATGTTGGTAGTGGCTACACCTTC
d_gene: NA; len: 17; v_gene: TRBV19; abundance: few; j_gene: TRBJ2-6; CDR3aa: CASSISAFEAGANVLTF; CDR3nt: TGTGCCAGTAGTATTTCAGCTTTTGAGGCTGGGGCCAACGTCCTGACTTTC
d_gene: TRBD1; len: 21; v_gene: TRBV19; abundance: NA; j_gene: TRBJ2-7; CDR3aa: CASSTPTGGAGPTRGFYEQYF; CDR3nt: TGTGCCAGTAGTACCCCGACAGGGGGCGCTGGCCCGACGAGGGGCTTCTACGAGCAGTACTTC
d_gene: NA; len: 12; v_gene: TRBV28; abundance: NA; j_gene: TRBJ1-1; CDR3aa: CASSLSYTEAFF; CDR3nt: TGTGCCAGCAGTTTATCCTACACTGAAGCTTTCTTT
d_gene: NA; len: 15; v_gene: TRBV7-6; abundance: NA; j_gene: TRBJ2-2; CDR3aa: CASSPTPVHTGELFF; CDR3nt: TGTGCCAGCAGCCCGACTCCGGTTCACACCGGGGAGCTGTTTTTT